This TCR beta chain originates from a study of shared clonotypes between healthy human individuals. Points from the study as a whole: In contrast to clonotypes shared by all four donors, non-shared clonotypes had lower generation probabilities. Naive subsets, compared against memory subsets, generally had larger estimated richness values. The sole specimen, blood, was sampled, and tissue repertoires likely differ.

CD8 cells regarded as naive lacked CD45RO, were positively chosen for CCR7, and omitted terminally differentiated effector memory CD45RA+ cells. The genomic DNA of each subset was split evenly across several immunoSEQ plates. Assay: immunoSEQ multiplex PCR; the TCRdb copy retains only in-frame clones and omits some. The data contain some 2.1 million clones, roughly 93% of them seen just once; the ten biggest clones take up more than 1.5%. To note about this clone: Its antigen is not identified. The identical CDR3 is also encoded by other nucleotide sequences in the sample.

Sequencing was performed on naive CD8+ T cells from PBMCs. The source is a man aged 18 to 29 in good health. Some clones in this sample may be carry-over from other donors' samples.

CDR3 in amino acids: CASSLPPSYEQYF. For the CDR3, the DNA is TGTGCCAGCAGCCTACCACCCTCCTACGAGCAGTACTTC. The rearrangement uses TRBV7-9 and TRBJ2-7; D is undetermined. Trimming took 5 bases from V and 0 from J, leaving 8 bases between them. This CDR3 has 13 residues. Germline V gene lookup returns CDR1 SEHNR and CDR2 FQNEAQ (reference sequence).